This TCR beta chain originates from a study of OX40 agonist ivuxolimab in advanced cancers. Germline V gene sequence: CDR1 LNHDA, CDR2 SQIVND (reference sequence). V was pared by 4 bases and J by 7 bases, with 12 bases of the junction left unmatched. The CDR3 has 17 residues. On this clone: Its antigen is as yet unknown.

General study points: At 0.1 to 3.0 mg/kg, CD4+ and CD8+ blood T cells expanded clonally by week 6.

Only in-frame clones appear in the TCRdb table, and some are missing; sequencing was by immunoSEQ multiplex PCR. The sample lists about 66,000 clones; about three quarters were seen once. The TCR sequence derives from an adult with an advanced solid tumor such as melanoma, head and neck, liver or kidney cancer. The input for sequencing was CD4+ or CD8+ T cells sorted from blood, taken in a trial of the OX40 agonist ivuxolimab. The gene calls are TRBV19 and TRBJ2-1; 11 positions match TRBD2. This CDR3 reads CASSTISPGLAANEQFF. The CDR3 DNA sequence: TGTGCCAGTAGTACAATTTCCCCGGGACTAGCGGCGAATGAGCAGTTCTTC.